These T cell receptor beta chains were read from a single sample in a study of response to subunit inactivated influenza vaccine. TCRdb used MiXCR to reprocess the RT-PCR reads, holding one entry per CDR3 protein. The repertoire has 650,000 to 700,000 distinct CDR3 sequences, 15% to 18% of them found once; the top ten carry approximately 10%. The input for sequencing was PBMCs from blood, taken 11 to 12 days after vaccination. Receptors were obtained from a man aged 50-59 years who received an inactivated influenza vaccine. Each CDR3 is given with its conserved first and last residue. A D gene is named only where the DNA matches it firmly. The listing skips clone size in some rows; elsewhere it reads once, few, many or a size class.

V,D,size,J,CDR3,DNA
TRBV11-2,NA,NA,TRBJ2-1,CASSLGRAGNSYNEQFF,TGTGCCAGCAGCTTAGGAAGGGCGGGCAACTCCTACAATGAGCAGTTCTTC
TRBV6-2/TRBV6-3,TRBD1,few,TRBJ2-7,CASSRHDRGLEGEQYF,TGTGCCAGCAGCCGCCACGACAGGGGGCTTGAAGGCGAGCAGTACTTC
TRBV7-8,NA,few,TRBJ1-2,CASSFQQLYGYTF,TGTGCCAGCAGCTTCCAGCAGCTCTATGGCTACACCTTC
TRBV6-5,TRBD1,NA,TRBJ1-6,CASSYLGQHNSPLHF,TGTGCCAGCAGTTACTTGGGACAGCATAATTCACCCCTCCACTTT
TRBV20-1,TRBD1,few,TRBJ1-2,CSADSGTDYGYTF,TGCAGTGCTGACTCCGGGACAGACTATGGCTACACCTTC
TRBV6-2/TRBV6-3,NA,NA,TRBJ1-6,CASSGRNNSPLHF,TGTGCCAGCAGCGGACGGAATAATTCACCCCTCCACTTT
TRBV4-3,TRBD1,few,TRBJ2-3,CASSRYTGTGRSDTQYF,TGCGCCAGCAGCCGCTATACCGGGACAGGGAGATCAGATACGCAGTATTTT
TRBV12-3/TRBV12-4,TRBD1,few,TRBJ2-1,CASSLISGGEQFF,TGTGCCAGCAGTCTAATCTCAGGGGGTGAGCAGTTCTTC
TRBV5-1,NA,NA,TRBJ2-1,CASSLIGAAYNEQFF,TGCGCCAGCAGCCTTATAGGCGCCGCCTACAATGAGCAGTTCTTC
TRBV27,NA,NA,TRBJ2-2,CASSRPTGRGYSVGGELFF,TGTGCCAGCAGTAGACCTACAGGGAGAGGTTACAGTGTTGGTGGGGAGCTGTTTTTT
TRBV2,NA,NA,TRBJ2-1,CASGGSRSSYNEQFF,TGTGCCAGCGGGGGGAGCAGAAGCTCCTACAATGAGCAGTTCTTC
TRBV11-2,TRBD2,many,TRBJ2-3,CASSPSGGSTDTQYF,TGCGCCAGCAGCCCGAGCGGGGGGAGCACAGATACGCAGTATTTT
TRBV7-3,NA,NA,TRBJ2-1,CASSPGPGDEQFF,TGTGCCAGCAGCCCAGGACCCGGGGATGAGCAGTTCTTC
TRBV5-1,TRBD1,NA,TRBJ2-2,CASSLGQGQNTGELFF,TGCGCCAGCAGCCTAGGACAGGGTCAGAACACCGGGGAGCTGTTTTTT
TRBV29-1,TRBD1,few,TRBJ1-2,CSVEAGLRQGASYGYTF,TGCAGCGTTGAAGCGGGGCTGAGACAGGGGGCGAGCTATGGCTACACCTTC
TRBV5-1,NA,NA,TRBJ2-7,CASSLGGEQQYF,TGCGCCAGCAGCTTGGGAGGGGAGCAGCAGTACTTC
TRBV7-9,NA,few,TRBJ2-7,CASSAPSTYEQYF,TGTGCCAGCAGCGCACCTTCGACCTACGAGCAGTACTTC
TRBV6-2/TRBV6-3,NA,NA,TRBJ1-6,CASSGGSNSPLHF,TGTGCCAGCTCGGGGGGCTCCAATTCACCCCTCCACTTT
TRBV6-2/TRBV6-3,TRBD2,once,TRBJ2-1,CASSHSGRAGNEQFF,TGTGCCAGCAGTCATAGCGGGAGGGCCGGTAATGAGCAGTTCTTC
TRBV28,TRBD1,few,TRBJ1-2,CASRRRDRGPQGGYTF,TGTGCCAGCAGACGAAGGGACAGAGGCCCCCAGGGTGGCTACACCTTC
TRBV12-3/TRBV12-4,NA,NA,TRBJ1-4,CASSLALGGLDEKLFF,TGTGCCAGCAGTCTCGCCTTGGGGGGGCTTGACGAAAAACTGTTTTTT
TRBV7-6,NA,many,TRBJ2-2,CASSRTTNTGELFF,TGTGCCAGCAGCCGCACCACCAACACCGGGGAGCTGTTTTTT
TRBV6-5,TRBD1,NA,TRBJ1-5,CASSYSKTGANQPQHF,TGTGCCAGCAGTTACTCCAAAACAGGGGCCAATCAGCCCCAGCATTTT
TRBV24-1,NA,few,TRBJ1-1,CATSDFKNTEAFF,TGTGCCACCAGTGATTTTAAGAACACTGAAGCTTTCTTT
TRBV15,TRBD1,few,TRBJ1-4,CATSTEGAGNEKLFF,TGTGCCACCAGCACCGAGGGGGCGGGTAATGAAAAACTGTTTTTT
TRBV7-2,NA,few,TRBJ1-3,CASSLSRDAGNTIYF,TGTGCCAGCAGCTTATCCAGGGACGCTGGAAACACCATATATTTT
TRBV7-2,TRBD1,NA,TRBJ2-1,CASSQRTGESIEQFF,TGTGCCAGCAGCCAGAGGACAGGGGAATCTATTGAGCAGTTCTTC
TRBV20-1,NA,few,TRBJ2-7,CSARDRDNSYEQYF,TGCAGTGCTAGAGATCGAGACAATTCCTACGAGCAGTACTTC
TRBV27,NA,many,TRBJ2-5,CASSSTRVSETQYF,TGTGCCAGCAGTTCAACAAGGGTGTCAGAGACCCAGTACTTC
TRBV18,TRBD2,few,TRBJ2-5,CASSTLQRELGGETQYF,TGTGCCAGCTCAACGCTCCAGCGGGAGCTGGGTGGAGAGACCCAGTACTTC
TRBV4-3,TRBD2,NA,TRBJ2-3,CASSQDQRDSTDTQYF,TGCGCCAGCAGCCAAGATCAGCGGGATAGCACAGATACGCAGTATTTT
TRBV5-1,TRBD1,NA,TRBJ1-1,CASRPTGTGREDAEAFF,TGCGCCAGCAGGCCCACCGGGACAGGGAGGGAGGACGCTGAAGCTTTCTTT
TRBV12-3/TRBV12-4,NA,NA,TRBJ2-5,CASYRLGETQYF,TGTGCCAGCTACCGTCTCGGGGAGACCCAGTACTTC
TRBV12-3/TRBV12-4,NA,NA,TRBJ2-3,CASSLTRGTSYTDTQYF,TGTGCCAGCAGCCTCACCCGCGGGACTTCATACACAGATACGCAGTATTTT
TRBV20-1,NA,NA,TRBJ2-7,CSARDGTTGGVEQYF,TGCAGTGCTAGAGACGGGACCACCGGTGGGGTCGAGCAGTACTTC
TRBV15,NA,NA,TRBJ1-2,CATSPGKTANYGYTF,TGTGCCACCTCCCCTGGGAAAACGGCTAACTATGGCTACACCTTC
TRBV14,TRBD2,few,TRBJ2-1,CASSRDTSGRTNEQFF,TGTGCCAGCAGCCGAGATACTAGCGGGAGAACCAATGAGCAGTTCTTC
TRBV29-1,TRBD1,NA,TRBJ1-4,CSVEGDRGREKLFF,TGCAGCGTTGAAGGGGACAGGGGACGCGAAAAACTGTTTTTT
TRBV5-5,NA,NA,TRBJ2-1,CASSLGGGVAYNEQFF,TGTGCCAGCAGCTTGGGTGGGGGAGTCGCCTACAATGAGCAGTTCTTC
TRBV6-5,NA,many,TRBJ2-1,CASSYKSTRVPYNEQFF,TGTGCCAGCAGTTACAAGTCCACTAGGGTCCCCTACAATGAGCAGTTCTTC
TRBV5-5,NA,few,TRBJ1-5,CASSYAGTENYPQHF,TGTGCCAGCAGCTATGCCGGGACCGAGAACTACCCCCAGCATTTT